These 28 T cell receptor beta chains originate from one sample sequenced in a study of T cell responses to AZD1222 COVID-19 vaccine. Libraries were prepared by immunoSEQ multiplex PCR; TCRdb keeps only in-frame clonotypes and omits some of them. The table lists some 120,000 clones, 80% to 90% of them singletons. Sequenced material: peripheral blood, taken 28 days after the second AZD1222 dose. These receptor sequences come from an adult who received the AZD1222 COVID-19 vaccine.

The rearrangement uses TRBV10-3 and TRBJ2-7; TRBD1 or TRBD2 may be the D gene (6 bases each). CDR3 size: 12 residues. Germline V lookup: CDR1 ENHRY, CDR2 SYGVKD. Trimming removed 6 bases from V and 6 bases from J, with 12 bases in between. The chain's CDR3 is CAISTGTREQYF. The DNA for the CDR3 is TGTGCCATCAGCACAGGGACTCGCGAGCAGTACTTC.

V and J are TRBV5-6 and TRBJ2-5; 11 bases line up with TRBD1. The ends lost 5 bases at V and 9 bases at J; junction bases unmatched: 6. Germline CDR1 and CDR2: SGHDT and YYEEEE. The CDR3 extends over 13 amino acids. The DNA of the CDR3 is TGTGCCAGCAGTTGGACAGGGGGCGAGTCCCAGTACTTC. Its protein product is CASSWTGGESQYF.

V and J are TRBV18 and TRBJ2-2; D gene unclear. The CDR3 extends over 15 amino acids. The V end was cut by 5 bases, the J end by 1 base, with 11 bases between. The germline V gene encodes CDR1 KGHSH and CDR2 LQKENI. The CDR3 protein is CASSVQKMNTGELFF. CDR3 DNA: TGTGCCAGCTCAGTACAGAAGATGAACACCGGGGAGCTGTTTTTT.

As regards this clone: Other DNA sequences in the sample encode the same CDR3. The rearrangement joins TRBV5-1 to TRBJ2-3; D uncertain. Trimming removed 0 bases from V and 1 base from J, with 6 bases in between. This CDR3 has 14 residues. Germline V CDR1 and CDR2: SGHRS, YFSETQ. CDR3 nucleotides: TGCGCCAGCAGCTTGGCCCTAGGCACAGATACGCAGTATTTT. Encoded protein: CASSLALGTDTQYF.

This chain joins TRBV18 and TRBJ2-7; D unresolved. CDR3 length equals 12 residues. The V gene lost 4 bases and the J gene lost 6 bases, with 10 bases spanning the gap. Germline V gene sequence: CDR1 KGHSH, CDR2 LQKENI. CDR3 DNA sequence: TGTGCCAGCTCACGTGACATATCCGAGCAGTACTTC. It translates to CASSRDISEQYF.

This clone appeared a single time. V is TRBV5-1 and J is TRBJ1-3; no firm D call. This CDR3 comprises 15 residues. From germline, CDR1 is SGHRS and CDR2 YFSETQ. V gave up 0 bases and J gave up 4 bases, with 11 bases separating them. The CDR3 spells CASSLGGNSGNTIYF. The CDR3 region has the DNA TGCGCCAGCAGCTTGGGAGGAAACTCGGGAAACACCATATATTTT.

This clone was seen a few times. The chain links TRBV9 to TRBJ2-5; D call uncertain. This CDR3 is built from 16 residues. The V gene lost 1 base and the J gene lost 5 bases, with 18 bases spanning the gap. Germline loops: CDR1 SGDLS, CDR2 YYNGEE. CDR3 coding DNA: TGTGCCAGCAGCGTATTAGGATCTCCCGTTGGGGAGACCCAGTACTTC. Translated, it gives CASSVLGSPVGETQYF.

The genes are TRBV2 and TRBJ2-7; D may be TRBD2 (6 bases). This CDR3 has 11 residues. Germline lookup yields CDR1 SNHLY and CDR2 FYNNEI. Trimming took off 10 bases at V and 3 bases at J, with 10 bases between the two ends. DNA of the CDR3: TGTGCCACCGGGCGGGACTACGAGCAGTACTTC. This sequence encodes CATGRDYEQYF.

DNA of the CDR3: TGTGCCAGCACCAGTGAGAGAGGAGAGGGCGGCTACACCTTC. Translating it yields CASTSERGEGGYTF. The chain has TRBV2 and TRBJ1-2; D is undetermined. The CDR3 is 14 residues long. Germline assignment: CDR1 SNHLY and CDR2 FYNNEI. Between the trimmed V and J ends, which lost 7 bases and 8 bases, there was a span of 20 bases.

The chain recombines TRBV15 with TRBJ2-5; 7 bases are shared with TRBD2. Germline V gene lookup returns CDR1 LNHNV and CDR2 YYDKDF (reference sequence). Unmatched junction bases numbered 7, after V lost 1 base and J lost 5 bases. The CDR3 runs 15 residues. In DNA form, the CDR3 reads TGTGCCACCAGCAGAGCAAGCGGGGCGGCTGAGACCCAGTACTTC. This gives the protein CATSRASGAAETQYF. Supplemented by reference TRBV15 and TRBJ2-5, the full variable domain reads DAMVIQNPRYQVTQFGKPVTLSCSQTLNHNVMYWYQQKSSQAPKLLFHYYDKDFNNEADTPDNFQSRRPNTSFCFLDIRSPGLGDTAMYLCATSRASGAAETQYFGPGTRLLVL.

J is TRBJ1-1 and V is TRBV10-3; D remains ambiguous. Germline V lookup: CDR1 ENHRY, CDR2 SYGVKD. The CDR3 runs to 13 residues. The V gene lost 4 bases and the J gene lost 0 bases, with 6 bases spanning the gap. In nucleotides, the CDR3 is TGTGCCATCAGTGGGGCCGTGAACACTGAAGCTTTCTTT. As protein: CAISGAVNTEAFF.

The chain is built from TRBV7-9 and TRBJ1-4; D ambiguous. V was pared by 9 bases and J by 6 bases, with 17 bases between. Germline CDR1 is SEHNR and CDR2 is FQNEAQ (reference sequence). There are 14 residues in the CDR3. The CDR3 DNA reads TGTGCCAGTGGACGCCTGGGTTTAGATGAAAAACTGTTTTTT. This sequence encodes CASGRLGLDEKLFF.

This chain joins TRBV6-1 and TRBJ2-7; the match to TRBD2 covers 7 bases. V lost 1 base to trimming and J lost 12 bases; unmatched junction nucleotides: 3. Germline V CDR1 and CDR2: MNHNS, SASEGT. The CDR3 has 11 residues. CDR3 region: CASSEVERGYF. Here the CDR3 DNA reads TGTGCCAGCAGTGAAGTAGAGCGGGGGTACTTC.

This clone has only a few counts. The chain carries TRBV28 and TRBJ2-7; perhaps TRBD2 as D (6 bases). This CDR3 is built from 16 residues. Trimming took off 3 bases at V and 4 bases at J, with 19 bases between the two ends. Germline-derived CDR1 and CDR2 are MDHEN and SYDVKM. CDR3 in amino acids: CASSFPQSSRGYEQYF. CDR3 coding DNA: TGTGCCAGCAGTTTCCCCCAATCTAGCCGGGGGTACGAGCAGTACTTC.

The rearrangement links TRBV7-9 to TRBJ1-1; unclear D gene. The ends were cut back, 5 bases at V and 3 bases at J, with 4 bases in the middle. Germline V gene lookup returns CDR1 SEHNR and CDR2 FQNEAQ (reference sequence). The CDR3 is 11 amino acids. The CDR3, as DNA: TGTGCCAGCAGCGCCGACACTGAAGCTTTCTTT. It is translated as CASSADTEAFF. The full variable domain, rest sourced from reference TRBV7-9 and TRBJ1-1, is DTGVSQNPRHKITKRGQNVTFRCDPISEHNRLYWYRQTLGQGPEFLTYFQNEAQLEKSRLLSDRFSAERPKGSFSTLEIQRTEQGDSAMYLCASSADTEAFFGQGTRLTVV.

The gene calls are TRBV5-1 and TRBJ1-2, with a tentative D call TRBD1 (6 bases). Germline lookup yields CDR1 SGHRS and CDR2 YFSETQ. Trimming removed 3 bases from V and 8 bases from J, with 17 bases in between. This CDR3 region has 14 residues. CDR3 in DNA: TGCGCCAGCAGCTCAGCGACAGCAGGGGAAGGCTACACCTTC. Residues: CASSSATAGEGYTF.

This chain connects TRBV12-3 or TRBV12-4 to TRBJ2-2; D remains unclear. The germline V and J ends were trimmed by 1 base and 7 bases, with 7 bases remaining between them. The CDR3 sequence is 13 residues long. This chain's CDR3 is CASSLERNGELFF. CDR3 nucleotides: TGTGCCAGCAGTTTAGAACGCAACGGGGAGCTGTTTTTT.

This clone has a single count. J is TRBJ1-5 and V is TRBV18, with D possibly being TRBD1 (5 bases). Looked up from germline, CDR1 is KGHSH and CDR2 is LQKENI. Trimming pared 2 bases from V and 6 bases from J, leaving 14 bases between. The CDR3 runs to 15 residues. CDR3 protein: CASSPTMGVGQPQHF. The CDR3 bases are TGTGCCAGCTCACCAACTATGGGGGTCGGTCAGCCCCAGCATTTT.

This chain links TRBV27 with TRBJ2-7; D not resolved. Germline loops: CDR1 MNHEY, CDR2 SMNVEV (reference sequence). The CDR3 is made up of 12 amino acids. The ends were cut back, 0 bases at V and 4 bases at J, with 4 bases in the middle. The CDR3 region has the DNA TGTGCCAGCAGTTTATCGGGATACGAGCAGTACTTC. Translation: CASSLSGYEQYF.

The chain links TRBV6-2 or TRBV6-3 to TRBJ1-1; no firm D call. The CDR3 is 13 residues long. The germline V gene has CDR1 MNHEY and CDR2 SVGEGT. V shed 0 bases and J shed 10 bases, with 12 bases lying between them. CDR3 sequence reads: CASSYSEVDGAFF. The CDR3 DNA reads as TGTGCCAGCAGTTACTCGGAGGTAGATGGAGCTTTCTTT.

This clone was seen a few times. The chain employs TRBV5-4 and TRBJ2-7, with D possibly called TRBD1 or TRBD2 (5 bases each). CDR1 SGHNT and CDR2 YYREEE come from the germline V gene (reference sequence). V lost 4 bases to trimming and J lost 4 bases, with 18 bases between them. The CDR3 is made up of 15 amino acids. CDR3 in amino acids: CASSPGARGVYEQYF. The CDR3 nucleotides read TGTGCCAGCAGCCCAGGAGCCCGAGGGGTTTACGAGCAGTACTTC.

The gene calls are TRBV29-1 and TRBJ2-3; 7 positions match TRBD1. The trim removed 0 bases at V and 2 bases at J, leaving 2 bases unmatched. CDR1 and CDR2 from the germline V gene are SQVTM and ANQGSEA. This CDR3 has 14 residues. The CDR3 nucleotides are TGCAGCGTTGAAGACAGGGGGACCACAGATACGCAGTATTTT. This encodes CSVEDRGTTDTQYF.

The chain has TRBV7-9 and TRBJ2-5, with 7 positions matching TRBD1. CDR1 is SEHNR, CDR2 FQNEAQ, per germline (reference sequence). The CDR3 totals 16 residues. V dropped 3 bases and J dropped 5; count of bases not matched to a gene: 12. CDR3 sequence: CASSFGIRETGETQYF. The CDR3 DNA reads as TGTGCCAGCAGCTTCGGGATAAGGGAGACAGGGGAGACCCAGTACTTC. Variable domain in full (rest from reference TRBV7-9 and TRBJ2-5): DTGVSQNPRHKITKRGQNVTFRCDPISEHNRLYWYRQTLGQGPEFLTYFQNEAQLEKSRLLSDRFSAERPKGSFSTLEIQRTEQGDSAMYLCASSFGIRETGETQYFGPGTRLLVL.

The V and J genes are TRBV3-1 (or the pseudogene TRBV3-2) and TRBJ2-3; D perhaps matches TRBD2 (6 bases). Germline V gene sequence: CDR1 LGHDT, CDR2 YNNKEL (reference sequence). V was trimmed by 3 bases and J by 1 base, leaving 11 bases between them. CDR3 length equals 15 residues. Written as DNA, the CDR3 is TGTGCCAGCAGCCAGAAGCGGGCCCGCACAGATACGCAGTATTTT. Translated: CASSQKRARTDTQYF.

V gene TRBV6-5 combines with J gene TRBJ1-1; no clear D. CDR1 and CDR2 from the germline V gene are MNHEY and SVGAGI. There are 15 residues in the CDR3. Trimming removed 0 bases from V and 5 bases from J, with 13 bases in between. CDR3 in amino acids: CASSYSIQGSTEAFF. The CDR3 nucleotides read TGTGCCAGCAGTTACTCGATTCAAGGGAGTACTGAAGCTTTCTTT.

The V and J genes are TRBV9 and TRBJ1-2; 9 nucleotides line up with TRBD1. CDR1 is SGDLS, CDR2 YYNGEE, per germline. V was pared by 5 bases and J by 8 bases, with 13 bases of the junction left unmatched. The CDR3 is 15 residues long. The CDR3 nucleotides read TGTGCCAGCAGGCGAGACCCCACAGGGGGCGAGGGCTACACCTTC. Residues: CASRRDPTGGEGYTF. The full variable domain, in which reference TRBV9 and TRBJ1-2 provide the parts outside the CDR3, is DSGVTQTPKHLITATGQRVTLRCSPRSGDLSVYWYQQSLDQGLQFLIQYYNGEERAKGNILERFSAQQFPDLHSELNLSSLELGDSALYFCASRRDPTGGEGYTFGSGTRLTVV.

The chain recombines TRBV29-1 with TRBJ2-7; D is possibly TRBD1 (5 bases). CDR1 and CDR2 (germline): SQVTM, ANQGSEA. The CDR3 consists of 14 residues. The V gene lost 6 bases and the J gene lost 1 base, with 16 bases spanning the gap. The CDR3 region is CSVVDKDASYEQYF. The CDR3 nucleotides read TGCAGCGTCGTGGACAAGGACGCATCCTACGAGCAGTACTTC.

This clone was seen once. The chain has TRBV7-2 and TRBJ2-1, with D unresolved. This CDR3 has 14 residues. The V and J ends lost 3 bases and 1 base respectively, with 7 bases between them. Germline values: CDR1 SGHTA, CDR2 FQGNSA. The CDR3 DNA sequence: TGTGCCAGCAGCTTCATGGGGTCCTACAATGAGCAGTTCTTC. Translating gives CASSFMGSYNEQFF. The full variable domain, in which reference TRBV7-2 and TRBJ2-1 provide the parts outside the CDR3, is GAGVSQSPSNKVTEKGKDVELRCDPISGHTALYWYRQSLGQGLEFLIYFQGNSAPDKSGLPSDRFSAERTGGSVSTLTIQRTQQEDSAVYLCASSFMGSYNEQFFGPGTRLTVL.